The source of this TCR beta chain is a study of cytomegalovirus exposure and HLA in healthy donors (dated by TCRdb to the late 2010s). Regarding the research as a whole: According to an earlier analysis of a few hundred of the donors, about 190 million T cells yielded roughly 110 million unique TCR beta sequences and roughly 280 Gb of sequence data. An early release covering roughly 600 HLA-typed donors comprised around 300 gigabases of sequencing data and about 90 million unique TCR sequences. Of the roughly 400 genotyped donors, approximately 80% fell in the genetic ancestry cluster associated with self-reported Caucasian donors. The study aimed to test whether cataloging public T cell receptors could reveal signatures of past pathogen exposure. The study used immunosequencing to profile the T cell repertoires of more than 650 subjects and linked those repertoires to cytomegalovirus serostatus. In addition to the first cohort of several hundred subjects, a separate validation cohort of around 110 different subjects was used. To predict cytomegalovirus infection status, the study combined high-throughput TCR immunosequencing, statistical association of individual TCRs with disease status, and machine learning. To study patterns of TCR occurrence, a later analysis re-analyzed previously published TCR beta repertoires from around 660 donors and added high-resolution HLA genotyping. Rather than drawing on any new phenotypic data, the later analysis identified candidate immune exposures from TCR beta sequences and the way those sequences occurred across donors. An earlier analysis of 500 to 750 of the donors applied high-throughput TCR beta sequencing to assess whether each TCR beta V gene segment acted as functional or pseudogenic. Donor age, sex, ethnicity and CMV serostatus were collected together with the repertoire data. In a later genetic analysis, genome-wide SNP genotypes for about 65% of the roughly 670 donors were used, and that subset was treated as a discovery cohort. Every discovery cohort repertoire had been produced on one sequencing platform. Both class I and class II loci were covered by HLA typing, at four-digit resolution. The number of donors typed differed by locus, with roughly 629-640 for A, B, C, DRB1 and DQB1, 522 for DQA1, 600 to 610 for DPA1, and some 440 for DPB1. About five DR-DQ haplotypes were handled as single units for association and clustering, since linkage in the cohort was strong. Across 300 to 500 genotyped donors of the cohort, an average of approximately 240,000 unique TCR beta nucleotide sequences per donor were sequenced, and 15% to 20% of those sequences were non-productive.

The research as a whole found: The authors suggested that the approach could potentially be generalized to other disease states and immunological phenotypes. In a later genetic analysis, a missense DCLRE1C variant was associated with V-gene and J-gene trimming of TCR beta chains, and the association was replicated in an independent cohort. A total of fewer than 200 TCR beta chains were listed by the study as associated with cytomegalovirus. Broadly in line with IMGT annotations, most TCR beta V segments showed up in productive rearrangements about 87% or about 30% of the time in an earlier analysis of approximately 640 of the donors. In a later analysis, some 18,000 TCR beta sequences were associated with specific HLA alleles at a false discovery rate of 0.05. Compared with equally common non-associated chains, HLA-associated TCR beta chains in a later analysis were more clonally expanded and had lower generation probabilities. Because the 87-base-pair reads could not distinguish some IMGT-functional V segments, including TRBV6-2 and TRBV6-3, those segments were excluded. For the cohort, immune exposure information was limited to CMV serostatus. Strong co-occurrence of HLA alleles, especially DR and DQ, made assigning TCR associations to individual alleles difficult. The cohort was sequenced for TCR beta chains only, and without alpha or paired-chain data the features that could be detected were limited. A further reported finding was that TCR beta sequences accurately predicted the HLA-A and HLA-B alleles for most subjects in the first cohort. In a later analysis, several top co-occurrence clusters were reported to appear linked to parvovirus B19, influenza, CMV and Epstein-Barr virus. Sequencing depth was assumed to be roughly uniform across donors in the presence/absence analyses, though that assumption may not hold. According to a later genetic analysis, donors in an Asian-associated ancestry cluster had fewer N-insertions in productive TCRs than the approximately 670-donor mean. The classifier was reported to diagnose cytomegalovirus status with high specificity and sensitivity in both the original and validation cohorts. A group of highly shared sequence variants was considered likely to be a technical artifact of the sequencing pipeline. Linkage disequilibrium might explain the correlated functional status among segregating V segments, but an unknown experimental factor could not be excluded. According to a later analysis, most CMV-associated TCR beta chains appeared to be HLA-restricted, and the HLA associations seemed to be driven largely by CMV exposure. Most TCR sequences were seen in very few donors, while some public TCRs were found in many individuals. In vitro tests confirmed that a few of the cytomegalovirus-associated TCR beta chains recognize cytomegalovirus antigens. The earlier analysis of some 560 of the donors excluded seventeen rarely observed V segments, including chromosome 9 orphons, because counts were too low. In a later analysis, TCR association rates were found to vary across HLA loci, with the most associated TCRs seen for DRB1 alleles and the fewest for HLA-C alleles. Because HLA typing was missing for some donors at each locus, association tests included only the typed subset.

The library relied on the immunoSEQ multiplex PCR assay. For the multiplex PCR, a mixture combining 60 forward primers for TCR Vbeta segments and 13 reverse primers for TCR Jbeta segments was used. A multiplex PCR assay on genomic DNA amplified the CDR3 region of rearranged TCR beta genes. Amplified TCR beta libraries were sequenced as 87-base-pair reads on the Illumina HiSeq System. The authors' pipeline ran thus. In a later analysis, tens of millions of unique TCR beta chains were counted across the 500 to 700 repertoires, and roughly 11 million of these chains were shared by at least two donors. Raw reads were error-corrected and collapsed into unique sequences by a nearest-neighbor algorithm in which closely related sequences were merged to remove PCR and sequencing errors. CDR3 sequences were aligned to IMGT reference sequences to assign V, D and J gene segments. Each retained sequence needed at least a six-nucleotide match to both a V gene segment and a J gene segment. A rearrangement was called productive if the CDR3 had no stop codons and remained in frame with V and J, and every other rearrangement was called non-productive. Following IMGT convention, CDR3 was defined as the stretch from the second conserved V-encoded cysteine up to the conserved J-encoded phenylalanine. The earlier analysis of fewer than 700 of the donors excluded sequences that lacked an unambiguous match to a single V gene segment. An earlier analysis of several hundred of the donors called V segments functional above 56.7% productive rearrangements and segregating when the between-donor standard deviation exceeded 5%. A statistical classification framework was built for diagnosing cytomegalovirus status from the catalog of TCR beta chain sequences. In a later analysis, TCR nucleotide sequences were compared against IMGT/GENE-DB human TR gene sequences so that V and J genes could be assigned. The TCRdist pipeline was used in a later analysis to assign CDR3 sequences and most-parsimonious VDJ recombination scenarios. In a later analysis, each TCR beta chain was defined by its CDR3 amino acid sequence together with its V-gene family, and reads lacking a unique V-gene family were excluded. As a way to deal with suspected cross-contamination and a sequencing artifact, a later analysis dropped 450 to 700 nucleotide sequences that were highly shared and had low generation probability. In a later analysis, a clonal expansion index for each public chain was calculated from normalized within-repertoire ranks of inferred template counts. In a later analysis, generation probabilities were computed with a VDJ recombination model fitted to out-of-frame rearrangements, and the resulting probabilities were checked against IGoR. In a later analysis, TCR-TCR, TCR-HLA and TCR-CMV co-occurrence was scored with hypergeometric tests, and a repertoire-size bias correction was applied to TCR pairs. A later analysis estimated false discovery rates by permuting HLA or CMV assignments 20 times. In a later analysis, co-occurring TCRs were grouped with DBSCAN, and TCRdist sequence similarity was added when clustering was performed within HLA-allele-positive subsets. Repertoires with fewer than 30,000 or more than 120,000 public chains were left out of co-occurrence clustering, as were a handful of repertoires with anomalous nucleotide sharing. TCRdb's version of the immuneACCESS table is confined to in-frame rearrangements and falls short of the full clone set. An unresolved V gene accounts for under half of the shortfall where checked; the remainder is of unknown origin. That table is the source of V, J and clone size, and D and trimming were worked out from the DNA. The sample table holds tens of thousands of clones, of which roughly four fifths were seen once. The ten largest make up 1.9% of the sample.

There are 13 amino acids in the CDR3, from cysteine to phenylalanine inclusive. Only the CDR3 region is kept as DNA, spanning 39 bases read in frame from base 1. From a lookup of the germline V gene, CDR1 and CDR2 are SQVTM and ANQGSEA. Trimming accounts for 0 bases at V and 4 bases at J, while the number of junction bases matched to no gene is 2. The cohort consisted of 666 healthy bone marrow donors. Cohort members were all nominally healthy when sampled, although unrecorded immune exposures were likely present. The donor was CMV seronegative and was included in the group of a few hundred seronegative cohort members. A peripheral blood sample was collected from each donor, and TCR beta sequencing was performed on peripheral blood mononuclear cells. Genomic DNA was extracted from the blood cell samples with the Qiagen DNeasy Blood Extraction Kit. Comments on this clone: The target of this receptor is not known. No much larger clone exists at a distance of one base, and base qualities are not known.

The V and J genes are TRBV29-1 and TRBJ1-2, and 7 junctional nucleotides match TRBD1. Sequencing was done on a sample of PBMCs. This TCR derives from a man between 18 and 29 years old in good health and CMV-seronegative. The sequenced DNA is TGCAGCGTTGAAGAAAACAGGGGCTATGGCTACACCTTC. It codes for CSVEENRGYGYTF.